This T cell receptor beta chain was sequenced in a study of cytomegalovirus exposure and HLA in healthy donors. General observations from the study: An analysis was carried out at a later point. It showed that HLA-associated TCR beta chains were more clonally expanded than equally common non-associated chains. TCR beta sequences reportedly predicted the HLA-A and HLA-B alleles of most subjects accurately. Sequencing artifact likely explains a cluster of highly shared sequence variants.

To note about this clone: What it recognizes is unknown.

The donors gave bone marrow, and they were healthy. The PCR contained 60 Vbeta and 13 Jbeta primers. The assay was immunoSEQ multiplex PCR, and TCRdb's table has in-frame clones only and misses some. Here the sample spans approximately 160,000 clones, around 78% being singletons. The CDR3 consists of 16 residues. The J segment lost 1 base and the V segment lost 3 bases, leaving 5 bases of the junction unmatched. Looked up from germline, CDR1 is SGHAT and CDR2 is FQNNGV. Sequencing input: PBMCs. V gene TRBV11-2 combines with J gene TRBJ2-2; 7 nucleotides agree with TRBD2. The origin of this receptor is a woman aged 45-65 years in good health and CMV-seropositive. The CDR3 DNA is TGTGCCAGCAGCTTGTGGTCTAGCGGGAACACCGGGGAGCTGTTTTTT. This translates into CASSLWSSGNTGELFF.